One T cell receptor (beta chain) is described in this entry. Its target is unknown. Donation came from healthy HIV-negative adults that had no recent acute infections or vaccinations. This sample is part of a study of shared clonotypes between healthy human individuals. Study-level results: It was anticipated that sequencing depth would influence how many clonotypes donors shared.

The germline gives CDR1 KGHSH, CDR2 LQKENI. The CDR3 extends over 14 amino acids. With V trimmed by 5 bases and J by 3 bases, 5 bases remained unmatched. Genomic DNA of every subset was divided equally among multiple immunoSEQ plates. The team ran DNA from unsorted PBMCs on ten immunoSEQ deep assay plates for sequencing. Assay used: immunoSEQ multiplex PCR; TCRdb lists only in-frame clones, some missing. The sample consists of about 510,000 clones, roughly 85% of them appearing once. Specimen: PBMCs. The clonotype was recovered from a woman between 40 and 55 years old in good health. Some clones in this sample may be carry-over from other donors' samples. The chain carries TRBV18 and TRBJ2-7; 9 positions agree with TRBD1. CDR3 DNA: TGTGCCAGCTCAAATAGACAGGGGGTCTACGAGCAGTACTTC. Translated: CASSNRQGVYEQYF.